This TCR beta chain was sequenced in a study of blood T cell repertoires in COVID-19. Generated by immunoSEQ multiplex PCR, the TCRdb table keeps only in-frame clones and is missing some. The sample shows 200,000 to 300,000 clones, approximately 90% of them seen only once. The V and J ends lost 4 bases and 3 bases respectively, with 20 bases between them. Per germline, CDR1 SGHNT and CDR2 YYREEE (reference sequence). This CDR3 region has 17 residues. This sequence was found in a man aged 60 to 69 who had recovered from COVID-19. The chain employs TRBV5-4 and TRBJ2-4; D perhaps matches TRBD2 (6 bases). Sequenced input: peripheral blood. The CDR3 is CASSRDTDGGGKNIQYF. The CDR3 region has the DNA TGTGCCAGCAGCAGAGACACGGATGGGGGAGGCAAAAACATTCAGTACTTC. The full variable domain, completed using reference TRBV5-4 and TRBJ2-4, is ETGVTQSPTHLIKTRGQQVTLRCSSQSGHNTVSWYQQALGQGPQFIFQYYREEENGRGNFPPRFSGLQFPNYSSELNVNALELDDSALYLCASSRDTDGGGKNIQYFGAGTRLSVL.